The 15 T cell receptor beta chains presented below share a single source sample, sequenced in a study of identical twins. One entry per CDR3 protein results from TCRdb running MiXCR on the 5' RACE reads. The table lists around 1.7 million distinct CDR3 sequences, less than 40% of them singletons. Sequencing used cord blood. The source of these receptors is a newborn girl in good health.

As concerns this clonotype: A read error is likely, as this CDR3 ends without the conserved phenylalanine or tryptophan. The chain recombines TRBV12-3 or TRBV12-4 with TRBJ2-3, with 7 nucleotides matching TRBD2. J lost 4 bases, V lost 1 base, and 8 bases had no gene match. The CDR3 length is 16 residues. Written as DNA, the CDR3 is TGTGCCAGCAGTTTAGGAGCGGGGTTTAGCGCAGATACGCAGTATTCC. It encodes CASSLGAGFSADTQYS.

This rearrangement joins TRBV7-8 to TRBJ2-1; 8 nucleotides agree with TRBD2. V shed 0 bases and J 9 bases; nucleotides not matched to a gene: 7. Germline V gives CDR1 SGHVS, CDR2 FQNEAQ. The CDR3 contains 15 residues. The CDR3 region has the DNA TGTGCCAGCAGCTTAGCGCGTATACTAGCGGTTGAGCAGTTCTTC. It specifies CASSLARILAVEQFF.

This chain uses TRBV4-2 with TRBJ1-4, with TRBD1 as a possible D gene (5 bases). V was pared by 4 bases and J by 0 bases, with 12 bases between. There are 16 residues in the CDR3. Per the germline V gene, CDR1 is LGHNA and CDR2 is YNFKEQ. The CDR3 region has the DNA TGTGCCAGCAGCCGGGGCAGCCTTGCAACTAATGAAAAACTGTTTTTT. It encodes CASSRGSLATNEKLFF.

This clonotype occurred a few times. The genes are TRBV12-3 or TRBV12-4 and TRBJ2-1; a possible D gene is TRBD2 (7 bases). This CDR3 is built from 13 residues. Trimming pared 10 bases from V and 5 bases from J, leaving 15 bases between. In nucleotides, the CDR3 is TGTGCCACAACGGGGGGCCCGAACAATGAGCAGTTCTTC. This encodes CATTGGPNNEQFF.

This chain connects TRBV29-1 to TRBJ1-2; D is unclear. CDR1 SQVTM and CDR2 ANQGSEA come from the germline V gene. The CDR3 totals 12 residues. Deletions cut 4 bases from V and 8 bases from J, with 14 bases between. The CDR3 sequence: CSVGTGLAGYTF. The CDR3 DNA follows: TGCAGCGTTGGCACGGGTCTGGCGGGCTACACCTTC.

The V call is TRBV30, the J call TRBJ1-2; 7 nucleotides agree with TRBD1. With V trimmed by 0 bases and J by 6 bases, 10 bases remained unmatched. The CDR3 runs to 15 residues. Looked up from germline, CDR1 is GTSNPN and CDR2 is SVGIG (reference sequence). The CDR3 reads CAWSVLRQGVNGYTF. Here the CDR3 DNA reads TGTGCCTGGAGTGTATTACGGCAGGGGGTGAATGGCTACACCTTC. Together with reference TRBV30 and TRBJ1-2, the CDR3 gives the full variable domain: SQTIHQWPATLVQPVGSPLSLECTVEGTSNPNLYWYRQAAGRGLQLLFYSVGIGQISSEVPQNLSASRPQDRQFILSSKKLLLSDSGFYLCAWSVLRQGVNGYTFGSGTRLTVV.

For this clonotype: Its ends do not fully match the called genes, so a read error is possible. The chain joins TRBV2 to TRBJ2-3; D tentatively reads TRBD1 or TRBD2 (6 bases each). In germline, CDR1 is SNHLY, CDR2 FYNNEI. CDR3 length: 16 residues. DNA of the CDR3: TGTGCCAGCAGTGAATGGAGGGAGAGGTGGACAGATCCGCAGTATTTT. Translating it yields CASSEWRERWTDPQYF.

Only a few counts were recorded for this clonotype. This sequence joins TRBV5-4 and TRBJ1-6; no firm D call. Germline V gives CDR1 SGHNT, CDR2 YYREEE (reference sequence). Trimming took off 2 bases at V and 0 bases at J, with 15 bases between the two ends. This CDR3 spans 18 amino acids. The CDR3 here is CASSFRRPLSSYNSPLHF. Here the CDR3 DNA reads TGTGCCAGCAGCTTCCGCCGGCCACTGAGCTCCTATAATTCACCCCTCCACTTT.

The V gene is TRBV20-1, the J gene TRBJ2-3, with 11 bases identical to TRBD2. Looked up from germline, CDR1 is DFQATT and CDR2 is SNEGSKA (reference sequence). The CDR3 contains 17 residues. V lost 6 bases to trimming and J lost 2 bases; unmatched junction nucleotides: 13. CDR3 in DNA: TGCAGTGCCCAGAACCCTAGCGGGGGGTCTAACACAGATACGCAGTATTTT. It specifies CSAQNPSGGSNTDTQYF.

This clonotype was found a few times. J is TRBJ2-2 and V is TRBV18; D remains ambiguous. The CDR3 totals 15 residues. The germline V and J ends were trimmed by 3 bases and 0 bases, with 8 bases remaining between them. Germline CDR1 and CDR2: KGHSH and LQKENI. CDR3 sequence (DNA): TGTGCCAGCTCACCTCCTCAAGCGAACACCGGGGAGCTGTTTTTT. It specifies CASSPPQANTGELFF.

The V gene is TRBV28, the J gene TRBJ2-1, with TRBD2 identical over 10 bases. After removal of 7 bases from V and 7 bases from J, the junction contained 10 bases not matched to a gene. Per the germline V gene, CDR1 is MDHEN and CDR2 is SYDVKM. This CDR3 has 15 residues. CDR3 sequence: CASIPGLAAGNEQFF. The DNA for the CDR3 is TGTGCCAGCATCCCCGGACTAGCGGCGGGGAATGAGCAGTTCTTC.

This clonotype was counted once. The J gene is TRBJ2-3, the V gene TRBV28; D is uncertain. Between the trimmed V and J ends, which lost 10 bases and 2 bases, there was a span of 16 bases. The CDR3 spans 14 residues. Germline loops: CDR1 MDHEN, CDR2 SYDVKM. The CDR3 here is CATLETLPTDTQYF. CDR3 nucleotide sequence: TGTGCCACCCTAGAGACCCTACCCACAGATACGCAGTATTTT.

The table lists this clonotype with a few counts. CDR3 in amino acids: CATTPPGGPNTEAFF. The CDR3 bases are TGTGCCACCACCCCACCAGGGGGCCCGAACACTGAAGCTTTCTTT. V usage is TRBV7-9 and J usage is TRBJ1-1; TRBD1 matches 8 bases. From germline, CDR1 is SEHNR and CDR2 FQNEAQ (reference sequence). V trimming: 10 bases; J trimming: 1 base; junction bases outside the gene matches: 11. This CDR3 region has 15 residues.

At least ten counts were recorded for this clonotype. V usage is TRBV10-3 and J usage is TRBJ2-5, with D uncertain. The CDR3 covers 13 residues. Germline V gene data show CDR1 as ENHRY and CDR2 as SYGVKD. Trimming removed 2 bases at V and 2 bases at J, with 6 bases between. The CDR3 DNA follows: TGTGCCATCAGTGAGCTGGGACAAGAGACCCAGTACTTC. Its protein product is CAISELGQETQYF.

This clonotype was seen repeatedly, ten times or more. V is TRBV10-3 and J is TRBJ2-3, with D possibly matching TRBD1 (6 bases). The CDR3 totals 15 residues. V lost 6 bases and J 1 base, leaving 14 bases between the germline ends. CDR1 and CDR2 from the germline V gene are ENHRY and SYGVKD. Here the CDR3 DNA reads TGTGCCATCAGCCGGGATCAGGGGCGCACAGATACGCAGTATTTT. Amino acids: CAISRDQGRTDTQYF.